This TCR beta chain was identified during a study of CD8 T cells in ankylosing spondylitis. J lost 4 bases, V lost 6 bases, and 11 bases had no gene match. The CDR3 sequence is 15 residues long. Germline values: CDR1 MNHEY, CDR2 SMNVEV (reference sequence). This clonotype was found many times. Its antigen is as yet unknown. Generation of TCR beta libraries employed quantitative 5'-RACE incorporating molecular barcodes. TCRdb reanalysed the 5' RACE reads using MiXCR and keeps one entry per CDR3 protein. The top ten clones hold approximately 10% of a sample with around 180,000 distinct CDR3 sequences, approximately 12% of them seen once. Study results and limitations: CD8+ disease-linked clones were present at relatively low frequencies in blood. Seemingly characteristic of ankylosing spondylitis blood was a TCR beta motif consisting of roughly 8 highly homologous variants.

The sequencing input was blood, either unsorted or a sorted T cell fraction (not recorded which). This clonotype was obtained from a female donor with ankylosing spondylitis or in good health (not recorded which). This chain links TRBV27 with TRBJ1-2; 7 bases are shared with TRBD1. As DNA, the CDR3 is TGTGCCAGCAGACCCACAGGGGAAGGGACCTATGGCTACACCTTC. Translated, it gives CASRPTGEGTYGYTF.